What follows describes a single T cell receptor beta chain. As for time point: pretreatment peripheral blood. CDR3 size: 15 residues. The V and J ends lost 5 bases and 0 bases respectively, with 12 bases between them. Germline-derived CDR1 and CDR2 are SGHTA and FQGNSA. Spike-ins of synthetic TCR analog templates went into each PCR. Measured with immunoSEQ multiplex PCR; TCRdb has only the in-frame clones, and not every one. The sample includes 85,000 to 95,000 clones, around 90% of them seen just once. This specimen belongs to a study of PD-L1 blockade in urothelial cancer. Material: PBMCs, obtained around atezolizumab (anti-PD-L1) treatment. This chain connects TRBV7-2 to TRBJ2-3; TRBD1 might be the D (6 bases). The TCR was taken from a man aged 60 to 69 with urothelial cancer. CDR3 bases: TGTGCCAGCAGCCCCACAGGGATTAGCACAGATACGCAGTATTTT. It is translated as CASSPTGISTDTQYF.